This T cell receptor (beta chain) was identified during a study of T cell responses to AZD1222 COVID-19 vaccine. Study-wide results and caveats: Among vaccine-associated CD4 TCRs, coverage spanned spike, with dominance at 160-218 and 743-854. Nearly half of unique spike-specific TCRs reportedly avoided B.1.351 and B.1.1.7 mutated regions. Only a handful of AZD1222 recipients tested seropositive at baseline. Samples come after the peak T cell response, not at day 14.

This CDR3 region has 16 residues. V lost 0 bases, J lost 7 bases, and 15 bases lay in between. Germline CDR1 is LNHNV and CDR2 is YYDKDF (reference sequence). Assay: immunoSEQ multiplex PCR; the TCRdb copy retains only in-frame clones and omits some. The data hold about 54,000 clones, with 80% to 90% observed a single time. For this clone: What it binds is unknown.

This receptor was identified in an adult who received the AZD1222 COVID-19 vaccine. The chain employs TRBV15 and TRBJ1-4; TRBD1 is a possible D gene (6 bases). Sequencing was performed on peripheral blood, taken 28 days after the second AZD1222 dose. This chain's CDR3 is CATSRDLLGAIEKLFF. DNA for the CDR3: TGTGCCACCAGCAGAGATCTATTGGGGGCTATTGAAAAACTGTTTTTT.